The sequence of this T cell receptor beta chain was determined in a study of patients and donors after allogeneic stem cell transplantation. With V trimmed by 4 bases and J by 5 bases, 11 bases remained unmatched. CDR1 is LGHNA, CDR2 YNFKEQ, per germline. This CDR3 has 15 residues. TCRdb reprocessed the RT-PCR reads via MiXCR and lists one record per CDR3 protein. The sample yields 200,000 to 250,000 distinct CDR3 sequences, around 14% seen once. The chain is built from TRBV4-2 and TRBJ2-7; 7 bases fit TRBD1. This clonotype was obtained from a human donor who was either an allogeneic HSCT recipient or a stem cell or donor lymphocyte infusion donor (not recorded which). It is not recorded whose cells these are; they may come from a transplant donor. The sample comprised blood, either unsorted or a sorted T cell fraction (not recorded which). The CDR3 sequence is CASSLQGTAGNEQYF. Written as DNA, the CDR3 is TGTGCCAGCAGCCTCCAGGGGACAGCCGGCAACGAGCAGTACTTC.